This T cell receptor beta chain was sequenced in a study of cytomegalovirus exposure and HLA in healthy donors. Study background: Per a later analysis, the 666 first-cohort and 100 to 150 validation repertoires shared one platform. Study-level results: Cytomegalovirus status was reportedly diagnosed by the classifier with high specificity and sensitivity. According to a later analysis, TCR clusters from the first cohort tended to co-occur in the roughly 120 validation repertoires.

With 3 bases clipped from V and 10 bases from J, the junction kept 14 bases outside the gene matches. Germline lookup yields CDR1 KGHSH and CDR2 LQKENI. The CDR3 spans 15 residues. The protocol was immunoSEQ multiplex PCR, while the TCRdb copy is restricted to in-frame clones and leaves out a portion. The data hold about 200,000 clones, with about 81% observed a single time. Turning to this clone: Its antigen is not known.

A 120-subject validation cohort, separate from the roughly 680-subject first cohort, supplied the donors. This chain joins TRBV18 and TRBJ2-5, with TRBD2 matching 7 bases. The sample taken for sequencing was PBMCs. This sequence originates from a woman aged 25 to 39 in good health and CMV-seronegative. The CDR3 loop reads CASSPGLAVGWNQYF. In nucleotides, the CDR3 is TGTGCCAGCTCACCGGGGCTAGCGGTGGGATGGAACCAGTACTTC.